The 27 T cell receptor beta chains reported below all come from one sample, sequenced in a study of cytomegalovirus exposure and HLA in healthy donors. Produced via immunoSEQ multiplex PCR; TCRdb's table is partial and in-frame only. The sample contains over 150,000 clones, under 95% of which appear only once. The sample taken for sequencing was PBMCs. These receptors were taken from a woman younger than 35 in good health and CMV-seropositive.

V gene TRBV27 combines with J gene TRBJ2-7, with 13 nucleotides matching TRBD2. CDR1 MNHEY and CDR2 SMNVEV come from the germline V gene (reference sequence). The CDR3 runs to 16 residues. Trimming cost V 5 bases and J 5 bases; bases outside gene matches: 9. Here the CDR3 reads CASSARLAGGLHEQYF. Here the CDR3 DNA reads TGTGCCAGCAGTGCACGACTAGCGGGAGGATTACACGAGCAGTACTTC.

This sequence joins TRBV6-5 and TRBJ2-3; D may be TRBD1 (6 bases). The germline CDR1 and CDR2 sequences are MNHEY and SVGAGI. V was cut by 1 base and J by 1 base, with 12 bases left in between. The CDR3 totals 16 residues. The CDR3 spells CASSYWGQGGTDTQYF. The DNA for the CDR3 is TGTGCCAGCAGTTACTGGGGGCAGGGTGGCACAGATACGCAGTATTTT.

This rearrangement joins TRBV19 to TRBJ2-5; D might be TRBD2 (7 bases). CDR1 is LNHDA, CDR2 SQIVND, per germline (reference sequence). CDR3 length: 15 residues. V shed 6 bases and J shed 0 bases, with 14 bases lying between them. The DNA for the CDR3 is TGTGCCAGTAGGCGGAGGGGGGGCAACCAAGAGACCCAGTACTTC. This sequence encodes CASRRRGGNQETQYF.

The chain employs TRBV27 and TRBJ2-2; D possibly corresponds to TRBD1 (5 bases). Germline V gives CDR1 MNHEY, CDR2 SMNVEV (reference sequence). This CDR3 has 14 amino acids. The germline V and J ends were trimmed by 3 bases and 4 bases, with 9 bases remaining between them. CDR3 protein: CASSLTEATGELFF. The DNA for the CDR3 is TGTGCCAGCAGTTTGACAGAAGCCACCGGGGAGCTGTTTTTT.

This clone came up a few times. The CDR3 nucleotides are TGTGCCAGCAGTGAAGGGCCGGGTTCCTATGGCTACACCTTC. Its translation is CASSEGPGSYGYTF. J is TRBJ1-2 and V is TRBV6-1; D not resolved. V was shortened by 1 base and J by 4 bases, with 10 bases between the two germline ends. The CDR3 has 14 residues. Germline V gives CDR1 MNHNS, CDR2 SASEGT.

This CDR3 reads CASSEVGGDRYF. DNA of the CDR3: TGTGCCAGCAGTGAAGTTGGAGGGGATCGGTACTTC. This rearrangement joins TRBV6-1 to TRBJ2-5, with D perhaps TRBD2 (6 bases). This CDR3 has 12 residues. V dropped 1 base and J dropped 13 bases, with 13 bases sitting between them. Germline CDR1 MNHNS, CDR2 SASEGT.

The rearrangement joins TRBV28 to TRBJ2-1; D is ambiguous. There are 11 residues in the CDR3. Germline V gene sequence: CDR1 MDHEN, CDR2 SYDVKM. The V end lost 3 bases, the J end lost 6 bases, and 3 bases lay between the germline ends. The DNA for the CDR3 is TGTGCCAGCAGTTTTATCAATGAGCAGTTCTTC. Protein sequence: CASSFINEQFF.

At least ten counts were recorded for this clone. The CDR3 sequence: CASSKQAGGLTDTQYF. As DNA, the CDR3 is TGCGCCAGCAGCAAACAAGCGGGGGGACTCACAGATACGCAGTATTTT. This chain uses TRBV5-1 with TRBJ2-3; 9 bases line up with TRBD2. This CDR3 has 16 amino acids. Trimming cost V 4 bases and J 2 bases; bases outside gene matches: 8. Per the germline V gene, CDR1 is SGHRS and CDR2 is YFSETQ.

DNA of the CDR3: TGTGCCAGCGGGGATTACGGACAGGGTATCAACGAGCAGTACTTC. Its translation is CASGDYGQGINEQYF. V is TRBV6-5 and J is TRBJ2-7; 8 bases line up with TRBD1. The germline gives CDR1 MNHEY, CDR2 SVGAGI. The CDR3 is made up of 15 amino acids. Trimming cost V 8 bases and J 5 bases; bases outside gene matches: 14.

CDR3 sequence: CAWRGTSAANEQFF. Here the CDR3 DNA reads TGTGCCTGGAGGGGGACTAGCGCTGCCAATGAGCAGTTCTTC. This chain connects TRBV30 to TRBJ2-1, with 10 bases fitting TRBD2. The germline V gene encodes CDR1 GTSNPN and CDR2 SVGIG (reference sequence). The CDR3 contains 14 residues. V was pared by 3 bases and J by 6 bases, with 5 bases of the junction left unmatched.

The V gene is TRBV4-3, the J gene TRBJ2-7; weak D call: TRBD2 (7 bases). This CDR3 spans 17 amino acids. Per germline, CDR1 LGHNA and CDR2 YSLEER. V was clipped by 2 bases and J by 5 bases, with 22 bases between them. This chain's CDR3 is CASSQNRGGSGVDEQYF. The CDR3 DNA sequence: TGCGCCAGCAGCCAAAATCGCGGGGGCAGTGGGGTCGACGAGCAGTACTTC.

The chain couples TRBV28 to TRBJ2-7; 7 bases agree with TRBD1. The CDR3 extends over 16 amino acids. The V gene's germline CDR1 is MDHEN and CDR2 SYDVKM. Germline trimming cut 2 bases from V and 0 bases from J; bases unmatched to any gene: 7. Written as DNA, the CDR3 is TGTGCCAGCAGTTTACTCGACAGGGTAGCCTCCTACGAGCAGTACTTC. Its translation is CASSLLDRVASYEQYF.

The genes are TRBV27 and TRBJ1-5; D is uncertain. The CDR3 covers 13 residues. The V gene's germline CDR1 is MNHEY and CDR2 SMNVEV (reference sequence). Trimming pared 2 bases from V and 5 bases from J, leaving 7 bases between. CDR3 region: CASSLREDQPQHF. CDR3 nucleotides: TGTGCCAGCAGTTTAAGAGAGGATCAGCCCCAGCATTTT.

This rearrangement joins TRBV28 to TRBJ2-7; 9 bases agree with TRBD1. In germline, CDR1 is MDHEN, CDR2 SYDVKM. The CDR3 sequence is 15 residues long. Trimming cost V 3 bases and J 6 bases; bases outside gene matches: 9. For the CDR3, the DNA is TGTGCCAGCAGTTTCTCCGGGACAGGGACGGCCGAGCAGTACTTC. Amino acids: CASSFSGTGTAEQYF.

The chain joins TRBV7-8 to TRBJ2-6, with 7 bases fitting TRBD1. This CDR3 has 19 residues. The germline gives CDR1 SGHVS, CDR2 FQNEAQ. The V segment lost 7 bases and the J segment 0 bases; nucleotides outside the gene matches: 15. The CDR3 reads CASTHGTAFASSGANVLTF. The CDR3 nucleotides are TGTGCCAGCACCCACGGGACAGCCTTTGCTAGCTCTGGGGCCAACGTCCTGACTTTC.

The chain joins TRBV6-5 to TRBJ1-1, with 7 bases aligning to TRBD1. Germline V gene lookup returns CDR1 MNHEY and CDR2 SVGAGI. The V and J ends lost 1 base and 6 bases, in that order; junction bases with no gene match: 5. The CDR3 totals 14 residues. The DNA for the CDR3 is TGTGCCAGCAGTTACTTGACAGGGAGGTCTGAAGCTTTCTTT. As protein: CASSYLTGRSEAFF.

The gene calls are TRBV7-9 and TRBJ2-5, with D perhaps TRBD2 (5 bases). Germline CDR1 and CDR2: SEHNR and FQNEAQ (reference sequence). CDR3 length: 18 amino acids. The V end was cut by 1 base, the J end by 1 base, with 19 bases between. For the CDR3, the DNA is TGTGCCAGCAGCTTAGGCATGGGCTTCCCGAGCGGCCAAGAGACCCAGTACTTC. Protein: CASSLGMGFPSGQETQYF.

This chain links TRBV11-3 with TRBJ2-1; D is perhaps TRBD2 (6 bases). The CDR3 loop spans 15 amino acids. The germline gives CDR1 SGHNT, CDR2 YENEEA. Trimming took 5 bases from V and 4 from J, leaving 15 bases between them. CDR3 loop: CASSLSTSTYNEQFF. CDR3 sequence (DNA): TGTGCCAGCAGCCTAAGTACTAGCACATACAATGAGCAGTTCTTC.

The gene calls are TRBV4-1 and TRBJ1-2; D gene unclear. Per the germline V gene, CDR1 is MGHRA and CDR2 is YSYEKL. This CDR3 is built from 15 residues. Trimming took off 0 bases at V and 4 bases at J, with 12 bases between the two ends. The CDR3 reads CASSQESGILYGYTF. CDR3 sequence (DNA): TGCGCCAGCAGCCAAGAATCGGGGATACTCTATGGCTACACCTTC.

The chain is built from TRBV5-6 and TRBJ2-5; D is perhaps TRBD1 (5 bases). Trimming stripped 0 bases from V and 5 bases from J, with 14 bases between. The germline gives CDR1 SGHDT, CDR2 YYEEEE. This CDR3 is 15 amino acids long. The CDR3 DNA reads as TGTGCCAGCAGCTTGGCCCCGACAGCCCGCGAGACCCAGTACTTC. This codes for CASSLAPTARETQYF.

This sequence joins TRBV9 and TRBJ2-3; 9 nucleotides match TRBD2. Trimming took 2 bases from V and 5 from J; bases not matched to a gene: 12. Germline V CDR1 and CDR2: SGDLS, YYNGEE. The CDR3 has 17 residues. CDR3 sequence: CASSVSPRRGGGDTQYF. CDR3 in DNA: TGTGCCAGCAGCGTGAGCCCTCGGCGGGGGGGAGGAGATACGCAGTATTTT.

In its sample, this clone was seen a few times. The CDR3 region has the DNA TGTGCCAGCAGCTCGCCGGGACAGCGTACCTACGAGCAGTACTTC. Translation: CASSSPGQRTYEQYF. This chain links TRBV7-9 with TRBJ2-7, with 7 positions matching TRBD1. CDR3 length: 15 amino acids. The J segment lost 2 bases and the V segment lost 4 bases, leaving 8 bases of the junction unmatched. Germline-derived CDR1 and CDR2 are SEHNR and FQNEAQ (reference sequence).

This chain uses TRBV7-2 with TRBJ1-5, with D tentatively TRBD1 (5 bases). Trimming cost V 5 bases and J 5 bases, with 10 bases left between them. The length of the CDR3 is 13 residues. Germline CDR1 and CDR2: SGHTA and FQGNSA. The CDR3 loop reads CASSPRGDQPQHF. Here the CDR3 DNA reads TGTGCCAGCAGCCCCCGGGGGGATCAGCCCCAGCATTTT.

The chain recombines TRBV19 with TRBJ1-3; 7 bases are a match to TRBD1. From germline, CDR1 is LNHDA and CDR2 SQIVND (reference sequence). The ends lost 8 bases at V and 1 base at J; junction bases unmatched: 5. The CDR3 is 14 amino acids. CDR3 in amino acids: CASSRDSSGNTIYF. The CDR3 nucleotides are TGTGCCAGTTCACGGGACAGTTCTGGAAACACCATATATTTT.

This chain connects TRBV28 to TRBJ1-3, with 12 positions matching TRBD1. Germline CDR1 MDHEN, CDR2 SYDVKM. J gave up 8 bases and V 3 bases, and 8 bases lay outside the gene matches. The length of the CDR3 is 16 residues. The CDR3 region has the DNA TGTGCCAGCAGTTTCAAGGGACAGGGGGCTATTGACACCATATATTTT. It is translated as CASSFKGQGAIDTIYF.

V usage is TRBV28 and J usage is TRBJ2-1, with 10 bases aligning to TRBD1. With 6 bases clipped from V and 7 bases from J, the junction kept 6 bases outside the gene matches. The CDR3 runs 14 residues. The germline V gene encodes CDR1 MDHEN and CDR2 SYDVKM. CDR3 amino acids: CASRLPGQGNEQFF. For the CDR3, the DNA is TGTGCCAGCAGGTTACCGGGACAGGGGAATGAGCAGTTCTTC.

This clone was seen more than once but under ten times. The chain employs TRBV11-3 and TRBJ1-1; D gene ambiguous. CDR3 length equals 12 residues. Germline V gene lookup returns CDR1 SGHNT and CDR2 YENEEA. Trimming removed 5 bases at V and 6 bases at J, with 10 bases between. CDR3 amino acids: CASSPGGPEAFF. The CDR3 coding sequence is TGTGCCAGCAGCCCGGGAGGTCCTGAAGCTTTCTTT.